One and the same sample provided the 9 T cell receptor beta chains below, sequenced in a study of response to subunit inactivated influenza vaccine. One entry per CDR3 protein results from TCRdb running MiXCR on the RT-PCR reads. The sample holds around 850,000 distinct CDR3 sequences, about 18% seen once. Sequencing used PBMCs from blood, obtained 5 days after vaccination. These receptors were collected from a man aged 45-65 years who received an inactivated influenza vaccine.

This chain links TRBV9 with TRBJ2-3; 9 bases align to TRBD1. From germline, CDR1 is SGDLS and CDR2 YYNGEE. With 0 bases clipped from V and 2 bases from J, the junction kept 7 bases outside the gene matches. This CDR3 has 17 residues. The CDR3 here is CASSVGTGTGITDTQYF. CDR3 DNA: TGTGCCAGCAGCGTAGGTACCGGGACAGGGATCACAGATACGCAGTATTTT.

Here the CDR3 reads CASSRSGGFSYEQYF. CDR3 nucleotide sequence: TGTGCCAGCAGTAGAAGCGGGGGTTTCTCCTACGAGCAGTACTTC. The chain couples TRBV5-6 to TRBJ2-7; 8 nucleotides line up with TRBD2. After removal of 5 bases from V and 0 bases from J, the junction contained 7 bases not matched to a gene. This CDR3 region has 15 residues. Per germline, CDR1 SGHDT and CDR2 YYEEEE.

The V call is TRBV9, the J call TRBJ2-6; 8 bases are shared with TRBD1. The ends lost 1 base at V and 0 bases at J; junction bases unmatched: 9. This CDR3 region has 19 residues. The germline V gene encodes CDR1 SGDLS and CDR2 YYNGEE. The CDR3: CASSVHPGQEFSGANVLTF. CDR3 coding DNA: TGTGCCAGCAGCGTACATCCGGGACAGGAGTTCTCTGGGGCCAACGTCCTGACTTTC.

CDR3 region: CASSLDVGSGADTQYF. For the CDR3, the DNA is TGTGCCAGCAGCTTAGATGTCGGGAGTGGGGCAGATACGCAGTATTTT. The rearrangement joins TRBV7-2 to TRBJ2-3; tentatively, D is TRBD2 (6 bases). The V end was cut by 1 base, the J end by 4 bases, with 15 bases between. CDR1 and CDR2 (germline): SGHTA, FQGNSA. The CDR3 extends over 16 amino acids.

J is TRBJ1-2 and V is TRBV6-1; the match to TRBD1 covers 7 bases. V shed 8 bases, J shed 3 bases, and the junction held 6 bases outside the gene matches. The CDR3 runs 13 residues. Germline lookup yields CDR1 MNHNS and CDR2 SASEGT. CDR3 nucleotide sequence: TGTGCCAGCGGGGACAGTCTCTACTATGGCTACACCTTC. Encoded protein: CASGDSLYYGYTF.

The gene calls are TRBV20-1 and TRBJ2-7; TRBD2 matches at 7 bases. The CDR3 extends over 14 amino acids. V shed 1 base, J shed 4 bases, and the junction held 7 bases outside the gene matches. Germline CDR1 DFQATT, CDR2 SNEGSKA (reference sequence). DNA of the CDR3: TGCAGTGCTAGAGTCGGGGGGTCAGAGTACGAGCAGTACTTC. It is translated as CSARVGGSEYEQYF.

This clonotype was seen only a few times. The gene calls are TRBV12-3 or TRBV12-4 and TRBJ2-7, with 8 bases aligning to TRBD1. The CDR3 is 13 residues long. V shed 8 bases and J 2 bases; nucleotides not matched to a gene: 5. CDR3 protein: CASGRDRPYEQYF. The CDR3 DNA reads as TGTGCCAGCGGAAGGGACAGGCCCTACGAGCAGTACTTC.

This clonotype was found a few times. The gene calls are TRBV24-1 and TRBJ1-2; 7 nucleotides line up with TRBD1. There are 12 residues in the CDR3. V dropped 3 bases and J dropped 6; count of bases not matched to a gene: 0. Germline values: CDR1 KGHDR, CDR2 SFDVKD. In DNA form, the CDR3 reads TGTGCCACCAGTGATGACAGGGATGGCTACACCTTC. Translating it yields CATSDDRDGYTF.

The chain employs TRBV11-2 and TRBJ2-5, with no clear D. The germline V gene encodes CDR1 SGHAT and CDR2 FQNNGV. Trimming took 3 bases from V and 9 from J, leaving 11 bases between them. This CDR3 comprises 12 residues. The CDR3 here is CASSLDGYPQYF. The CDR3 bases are TGTGCCAGCAGCTTGGACGGGTACCCCCAGTACTTC.